Listed below are T cell receptor beta chains from one sample, sequenced in a study of T-cell memory formation after mild COVID-19. TCRdb ran MiXCR on the 5' RACE reads and lists one entry per CDR3 protein. The sample lists over 130,000 distinct CDR3 sequences, around 14% occurring once. Material for sequencing was PBMCs or a T cell subset sorted from them (not recorded which). The source is an adult woman who had mild COVID-19 (a few samples of this study predate the infection). Cell type and time point are not known. Each CDR3 is given with its conserved first and last residue. D genes are given only for firm matches. Some rows mark clone size as missing; the rest say once, few, many or name a class of expanded clone.

TRBJ1-5 NA TRBV19 few TGTGCCAGTAGAGACGGTAGCAATCAGCCCCAGCATTTT CASRDGSNQPQHF
TRBJ2-1 NA TRBV6-1 NA TGTGCCAGCAGCAAGACAGACATTGATACCTACAATGAGCAGTTCTTC CASSKTDIDTYNEQFF
TRBJ2-2 TRBD2 TRBV6-5 few TGTGCCAGCAGTTACTGGGGGGAGCGGGAGGGCCTGGGAGGCACCGGGGAGCTGTTTTTT CASSYWGEREGLGGTGELFF
TRBJ1-1 NA TRBV13 NA TGTGCCAGCAGCCCCCAGAGGCACCGAGACACTGAAGCTTTCTTT CASSPQRHRDTEAFF
TRBJ2-5 TRBD2 TRBV9 NA TGTGCCAGCAGCGTAGACGGGGGGATTCAAGAGACCCAGTACTTC CASSVDGGIQETQYF
TRBJ1-2 NA TRBV11-2 few TGTGCCAGCAGCTCCGGCGACAGCTATGGCTACACCTTC CASSSGDSYGYTF
TRBJ2-2 NA TRBV27 few TGTGCCAGCAGTTGGTTCCAGGGAACCGGGGAGCTGTTTTTT CASSWFQGTGELFF
TRBJ2-7 TRBD1 TRBV4-2 NA TGTGCCAGCAGCCGACAGGGGGCCCCGAACGAGCAGTACTTC CASSRQGAPNEQYF
TRBJ2-2 NA TRBV4-2 NA TGTGCCAGCAGCCAAGTGGTCTCCGGGGAGCTGTTTTTT CASSQVVSGELFF
TRBJ1-5 NA TRBV7-9 few TGTGCCAGCAGCTTAGTCGGGCGGCAGGGGAGTTTTGTCAATCAGCCCCAGCATTTT CASSLVGRQGSFVNQPQHF
TRBJ2-3 NA TRBV9 NA TGTGCCAGCAGCGCCCAGGGGGGAGAGGGGACAGATACGCAGTATTTT CASSAQGGEGTDTQYF
TRBJ2-2 TRBD2 TRBV20-1 NA TGCAGTGCTAGAGTCCGGCGGGAGCGGGACACCGGGGAGCTGTTTTTT CSARVRRERDTGELFF
TRBJ2-5 TRBD1 TRBV3-1 few TGTGCCAGCAGCCACACCCTGGGACAGCAAGAGACCCAGTACTTC CASSHTLGQQETQYF
TRBJ1-6 TRBD1 TRBV20-1 NA TGCAGTGCTAGACCTGGACAGGAGAATTCACCCCTCCACTTT CSARPGQENSPLHF
TRBJ2-7 TRBD1 TRBV20-1 NA TGCAGTGCTAGAGCCCCTCCCGGGACAGGACGAGACTACGAGCAGTACTTC CSARAPPGTGRDYEQYF
TRBJ1-1 TRBD1 TRBV4-1 NA TGCGCCAGCAGCCACAACCCAGGGGGCACTGAAGCTTTCTTT CASSHNPGGTEAFF
TRBJ1-6 NA TRBV30 few TGTGCCTGGAGTGAGGACAAATCACCCCTCCACTTT CAWSEDKSPLHF
TRBJ2-1 TRBD2 TRBV20-1 few TGCAGTGCTAGAGAAAGCGGGAGCGCCTACAATGAGCAGTTCTTC CSARESGSAYNEQFF